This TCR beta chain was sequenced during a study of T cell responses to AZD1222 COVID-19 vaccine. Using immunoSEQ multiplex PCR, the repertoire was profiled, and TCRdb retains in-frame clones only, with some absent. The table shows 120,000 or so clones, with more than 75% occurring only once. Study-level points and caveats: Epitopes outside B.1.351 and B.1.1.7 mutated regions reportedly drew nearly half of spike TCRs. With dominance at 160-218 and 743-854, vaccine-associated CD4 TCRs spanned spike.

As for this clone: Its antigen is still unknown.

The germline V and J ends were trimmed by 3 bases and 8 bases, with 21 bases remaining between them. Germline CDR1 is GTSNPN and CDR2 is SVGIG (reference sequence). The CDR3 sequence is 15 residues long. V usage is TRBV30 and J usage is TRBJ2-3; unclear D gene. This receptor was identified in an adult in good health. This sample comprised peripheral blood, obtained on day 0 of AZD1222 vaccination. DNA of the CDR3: TGTGCCTGGAGCCCCGTCCCCCGCCCTCTTGGTACGCAGTATTTT. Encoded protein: CAWSPVPRPLGTQYF. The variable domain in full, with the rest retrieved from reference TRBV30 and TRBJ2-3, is SQTIHQWPATLVQPVGSPLSLECTVEGTSNPNLYWYRQAAGRGLQLLFYSVGIGQISSEVPQNLSASRPQDRQFILSSKKLLLSDSGFYLCAWSPVPRPLGTQYFGPGTRLTVL.